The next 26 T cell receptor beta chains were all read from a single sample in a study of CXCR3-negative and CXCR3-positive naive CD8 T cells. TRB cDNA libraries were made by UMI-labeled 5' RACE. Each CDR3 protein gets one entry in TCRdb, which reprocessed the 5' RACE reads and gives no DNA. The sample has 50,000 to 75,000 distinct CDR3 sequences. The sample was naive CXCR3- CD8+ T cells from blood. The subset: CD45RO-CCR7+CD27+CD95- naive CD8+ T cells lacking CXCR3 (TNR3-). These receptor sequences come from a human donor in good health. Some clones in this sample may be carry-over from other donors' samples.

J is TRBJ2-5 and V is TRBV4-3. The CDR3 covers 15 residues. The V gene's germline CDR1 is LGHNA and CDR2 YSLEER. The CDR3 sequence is CASSQDRSSQETQYF.

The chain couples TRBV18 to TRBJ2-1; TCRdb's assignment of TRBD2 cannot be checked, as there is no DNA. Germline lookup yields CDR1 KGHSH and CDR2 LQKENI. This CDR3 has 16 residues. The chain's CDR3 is CASSPSGRSSYNEQFF.

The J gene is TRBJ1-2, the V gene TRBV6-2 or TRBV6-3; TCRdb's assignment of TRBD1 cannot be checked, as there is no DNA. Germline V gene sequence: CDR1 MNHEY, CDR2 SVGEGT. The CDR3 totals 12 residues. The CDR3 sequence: CASTQGWNGYTF.

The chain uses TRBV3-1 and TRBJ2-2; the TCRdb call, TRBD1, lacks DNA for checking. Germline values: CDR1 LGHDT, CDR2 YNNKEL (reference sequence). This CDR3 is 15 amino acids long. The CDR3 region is CASSQGQDYTGELFF. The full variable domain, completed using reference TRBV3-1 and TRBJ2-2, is DTAVSQTPKYLVTQMGNDKSIKCEQNLGHDTMYWYKQDSKKFLKIMFSYNNKELIINETVPNRFSPKSPDKAHLNLHINSLELGDSAVYFCASSQGQDYTGELFFGEGSRLTVL.

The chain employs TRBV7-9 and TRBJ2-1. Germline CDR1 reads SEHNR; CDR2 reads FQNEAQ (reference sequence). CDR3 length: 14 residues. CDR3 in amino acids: CASGLAGRFNEQFF.

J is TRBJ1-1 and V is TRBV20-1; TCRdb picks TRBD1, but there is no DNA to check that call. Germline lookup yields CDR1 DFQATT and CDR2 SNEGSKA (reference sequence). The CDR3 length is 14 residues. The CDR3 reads CSARDRDRGFEAFF.

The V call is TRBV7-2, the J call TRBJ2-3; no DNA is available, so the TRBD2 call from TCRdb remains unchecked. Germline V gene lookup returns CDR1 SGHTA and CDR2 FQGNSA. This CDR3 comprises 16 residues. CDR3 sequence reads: CASRALAGGPGDTQYF.

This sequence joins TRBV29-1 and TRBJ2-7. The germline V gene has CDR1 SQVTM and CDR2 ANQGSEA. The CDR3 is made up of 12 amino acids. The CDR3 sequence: CSVEGLEYEQYF.

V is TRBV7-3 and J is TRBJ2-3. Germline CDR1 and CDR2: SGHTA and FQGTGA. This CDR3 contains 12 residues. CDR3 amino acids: CASSLAGIDPLF. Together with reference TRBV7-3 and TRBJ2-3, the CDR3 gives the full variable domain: GAGVSQTPSNKVTEKGKYVELRCDPISGHTALYWYRQSLGQGPEFLIYFQGTGAADDSGLPNDRFFAVRPEGSVSTLKIQRTERGDSAVYLCASSLAGIDPLFGPGTRLTVL.

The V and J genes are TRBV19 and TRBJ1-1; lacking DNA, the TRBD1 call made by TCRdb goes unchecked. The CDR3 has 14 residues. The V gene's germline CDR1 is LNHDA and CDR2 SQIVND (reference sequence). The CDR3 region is CASSGWERVTEAFF.

This CDR3 reads CASSPKKGNTGELFF. The chain couples TRBV12-3 or TRBV12-4 to TRBJ2-2. The CDR3 has 15 residues.

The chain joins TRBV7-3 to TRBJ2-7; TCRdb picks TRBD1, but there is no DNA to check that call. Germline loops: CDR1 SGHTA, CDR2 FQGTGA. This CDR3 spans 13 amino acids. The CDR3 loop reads CASSSDRAGEQYF.

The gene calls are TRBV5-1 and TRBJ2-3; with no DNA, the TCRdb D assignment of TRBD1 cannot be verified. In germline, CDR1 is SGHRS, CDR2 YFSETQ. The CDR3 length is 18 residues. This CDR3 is CASSLDWGDGLSTDTQYF.

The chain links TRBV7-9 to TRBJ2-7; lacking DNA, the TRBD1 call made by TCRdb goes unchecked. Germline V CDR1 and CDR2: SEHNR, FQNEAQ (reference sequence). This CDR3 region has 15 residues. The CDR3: CASSSVQGINYEQYF.

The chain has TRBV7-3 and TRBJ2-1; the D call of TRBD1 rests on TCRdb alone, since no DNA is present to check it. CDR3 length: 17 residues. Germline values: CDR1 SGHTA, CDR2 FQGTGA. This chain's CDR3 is CASSPYPGRNSYNEQFF.

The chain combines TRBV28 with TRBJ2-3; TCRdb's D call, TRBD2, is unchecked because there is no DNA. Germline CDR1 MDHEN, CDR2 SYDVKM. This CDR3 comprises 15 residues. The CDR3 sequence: CASSLPPSVLDTQYF.

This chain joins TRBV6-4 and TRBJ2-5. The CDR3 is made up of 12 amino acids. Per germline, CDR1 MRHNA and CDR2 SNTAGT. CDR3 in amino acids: CASTMGSETQYF.

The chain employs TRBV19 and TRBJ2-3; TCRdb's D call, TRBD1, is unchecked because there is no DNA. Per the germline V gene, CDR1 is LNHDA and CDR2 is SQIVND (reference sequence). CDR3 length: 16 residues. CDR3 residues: CASSLQGTGVLDTQYF.

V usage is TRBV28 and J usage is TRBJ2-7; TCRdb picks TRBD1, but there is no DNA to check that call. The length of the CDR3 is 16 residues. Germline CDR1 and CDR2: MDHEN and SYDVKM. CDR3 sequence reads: CASSPEGHTMGFEQYF.

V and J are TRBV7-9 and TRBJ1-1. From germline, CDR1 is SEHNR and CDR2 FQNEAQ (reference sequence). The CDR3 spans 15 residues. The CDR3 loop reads CASSASGGGNTEAFF.

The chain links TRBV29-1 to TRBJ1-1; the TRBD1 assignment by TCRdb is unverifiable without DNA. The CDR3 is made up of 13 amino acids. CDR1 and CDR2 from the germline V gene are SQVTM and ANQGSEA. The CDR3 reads CSVELGQPPGAFF.

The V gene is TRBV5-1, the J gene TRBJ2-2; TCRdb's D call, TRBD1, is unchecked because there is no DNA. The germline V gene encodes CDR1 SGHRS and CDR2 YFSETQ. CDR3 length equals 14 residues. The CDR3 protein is CASSSPYNTGELFF.

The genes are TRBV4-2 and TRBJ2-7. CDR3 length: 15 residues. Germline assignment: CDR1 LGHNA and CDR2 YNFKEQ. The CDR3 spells CASSQVLDNSYEQYF.

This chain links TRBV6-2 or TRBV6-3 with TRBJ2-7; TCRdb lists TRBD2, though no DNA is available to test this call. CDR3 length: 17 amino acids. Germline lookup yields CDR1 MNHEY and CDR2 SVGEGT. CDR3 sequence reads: CASSPDRALSFDYEQYF.

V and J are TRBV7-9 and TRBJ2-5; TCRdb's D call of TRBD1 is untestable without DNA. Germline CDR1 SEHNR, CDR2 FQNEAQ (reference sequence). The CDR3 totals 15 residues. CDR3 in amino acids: CASSSLRGPQETQYF.

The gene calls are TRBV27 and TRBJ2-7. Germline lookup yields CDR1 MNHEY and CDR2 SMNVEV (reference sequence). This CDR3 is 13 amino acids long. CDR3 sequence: CASSLKLSYEQYF.